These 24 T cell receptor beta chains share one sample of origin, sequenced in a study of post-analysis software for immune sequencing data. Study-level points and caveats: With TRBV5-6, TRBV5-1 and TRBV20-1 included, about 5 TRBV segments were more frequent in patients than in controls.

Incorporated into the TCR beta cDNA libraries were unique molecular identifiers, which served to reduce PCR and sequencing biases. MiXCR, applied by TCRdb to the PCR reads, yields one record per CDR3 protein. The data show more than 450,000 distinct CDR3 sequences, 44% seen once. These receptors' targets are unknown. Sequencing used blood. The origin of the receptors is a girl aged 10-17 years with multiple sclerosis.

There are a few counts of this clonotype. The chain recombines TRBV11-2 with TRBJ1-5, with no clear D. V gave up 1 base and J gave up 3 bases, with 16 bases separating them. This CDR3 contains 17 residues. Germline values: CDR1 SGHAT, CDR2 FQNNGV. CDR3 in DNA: TGTGCCAGCAGCTTAGCCCCGGGAGCGGAGATCAATCAGCCCCAGCATTTT. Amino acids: CASSLAPGAEINQPQHF. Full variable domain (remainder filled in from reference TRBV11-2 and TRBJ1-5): EAGVAQSPRYKIIEKRQSVAFWCNPISGHATLYWYQQILGQGPKLLIQFQNNGVVDDSQLPKDRFSAERLKGVDSTLKIQPAKLEDSAVYLCASSLAPGAEINQPQHFGDGTRLSIL.

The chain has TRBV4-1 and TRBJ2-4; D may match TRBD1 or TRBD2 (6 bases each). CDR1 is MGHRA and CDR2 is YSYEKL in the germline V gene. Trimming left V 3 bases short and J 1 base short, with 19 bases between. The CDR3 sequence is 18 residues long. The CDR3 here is CASSQGRAGAGAKNIQYF. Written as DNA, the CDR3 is TGCGCCAGCAGCCAGGGCAGAGCAGGGGCGGGGGCCAAAAACATTCAGTACTTC.

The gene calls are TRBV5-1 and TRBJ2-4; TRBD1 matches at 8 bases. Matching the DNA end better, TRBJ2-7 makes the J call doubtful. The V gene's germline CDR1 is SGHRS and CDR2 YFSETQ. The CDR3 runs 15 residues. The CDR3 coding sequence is TGCGCCAGCAGCTTACGTTACGGACAGGGCTACGAGCAGTACTTC. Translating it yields CASSLRYGQGYEQYF.

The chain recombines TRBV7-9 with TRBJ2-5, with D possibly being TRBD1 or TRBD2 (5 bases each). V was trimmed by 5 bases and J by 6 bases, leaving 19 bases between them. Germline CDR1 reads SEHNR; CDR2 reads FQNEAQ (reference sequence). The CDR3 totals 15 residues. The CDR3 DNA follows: TGTGCCAGCAGCCACCCAATGGCAGGGAGACAGACCCAGTACTTC. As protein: CASSHPMAGRQTQYF.

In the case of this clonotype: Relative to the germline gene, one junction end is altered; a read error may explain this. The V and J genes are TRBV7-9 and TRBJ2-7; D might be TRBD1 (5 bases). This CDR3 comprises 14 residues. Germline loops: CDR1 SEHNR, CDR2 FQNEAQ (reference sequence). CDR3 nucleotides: TGTGCCAGCAGCTTAGGAAGGGGATCCTCCGAGCAGTACTTC. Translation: CASSLGRGSSEQYF. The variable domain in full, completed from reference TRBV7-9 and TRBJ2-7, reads DTGVSQNPRHKITKRGQNVTFRCDPISEHNRLYWYRQTLGQGPEFLTYFQNEAQLEKSRLLSDRFSAERPKGSFSTLEIQRTEQGDSAMYLCASSLGRGSSEQYFGPGTRLTVT.

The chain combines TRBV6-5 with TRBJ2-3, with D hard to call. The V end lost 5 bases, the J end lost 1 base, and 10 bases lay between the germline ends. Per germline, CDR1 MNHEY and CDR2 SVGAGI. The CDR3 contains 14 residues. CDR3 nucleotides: TGTGCCAGCAGTGTTTTTCCGGGCACAGATACGCAGTATTTT. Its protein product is CASSVFPGTDTQYF.

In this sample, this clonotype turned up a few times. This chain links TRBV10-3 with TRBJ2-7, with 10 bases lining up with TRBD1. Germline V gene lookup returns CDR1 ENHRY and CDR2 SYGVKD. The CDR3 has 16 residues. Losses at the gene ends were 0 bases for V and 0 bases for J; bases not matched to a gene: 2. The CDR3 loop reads CAISESGQGFSYEQYF. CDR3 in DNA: TGTGCCATCAGTGAGTCGGGACAGGGGTTCTCCTACGAGCAGTACTTC.

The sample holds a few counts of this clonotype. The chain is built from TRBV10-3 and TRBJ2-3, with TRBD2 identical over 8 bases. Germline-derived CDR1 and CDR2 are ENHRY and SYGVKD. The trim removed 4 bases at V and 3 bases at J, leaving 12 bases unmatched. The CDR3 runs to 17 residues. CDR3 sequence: CAISGISGSYRTDTQYF. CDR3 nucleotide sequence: TGTGCCATCAGTGGAATCAGCGGGAGTTATAGGACAGATACGCAGTATTTT.

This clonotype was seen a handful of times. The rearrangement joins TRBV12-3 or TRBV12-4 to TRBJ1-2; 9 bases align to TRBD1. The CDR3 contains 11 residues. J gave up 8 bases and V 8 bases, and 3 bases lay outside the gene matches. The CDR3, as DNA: TGTGCCAGCGGACAGGGGCAAGGCTACACCTTC. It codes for CASGQGQGYTF.

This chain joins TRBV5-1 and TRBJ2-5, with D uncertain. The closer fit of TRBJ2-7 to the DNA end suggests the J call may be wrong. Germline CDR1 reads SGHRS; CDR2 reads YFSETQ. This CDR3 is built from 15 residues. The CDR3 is CASSSSLEIGYEQYF. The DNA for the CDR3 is TGCGCCAGCAGCTCTTCTCTAGAAATAGGGTACGAGCAGTACTTC.

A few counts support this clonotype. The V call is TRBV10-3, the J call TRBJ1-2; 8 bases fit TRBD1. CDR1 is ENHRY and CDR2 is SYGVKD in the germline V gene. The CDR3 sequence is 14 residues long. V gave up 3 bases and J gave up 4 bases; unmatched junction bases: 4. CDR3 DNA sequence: TGTGCCATCAGTGACCAGGGGGCCGGCTATGGCTACACCTTC. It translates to CAISDQGAGYGYTF.

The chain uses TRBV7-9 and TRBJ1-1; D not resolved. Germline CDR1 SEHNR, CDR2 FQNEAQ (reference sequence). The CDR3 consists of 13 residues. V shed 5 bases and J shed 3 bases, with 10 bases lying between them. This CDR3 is CASSQERDTEAFF. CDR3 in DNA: TGTGCCAGCAGCCAAGAGCGGGACACTGAAGCTTTCTTT.

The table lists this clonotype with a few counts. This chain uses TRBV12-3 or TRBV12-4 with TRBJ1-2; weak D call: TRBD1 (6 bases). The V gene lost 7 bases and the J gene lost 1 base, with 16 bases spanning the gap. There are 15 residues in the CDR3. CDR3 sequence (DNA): TGTGCCAGCACTGAAGGGACACTACGTAACTATGGCTACACCTTC. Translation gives CASTEGTLRNYGYTF.

The CDR3 spells CSAPVFPTDTQYF. The CDR3 region has the DNA TGCAGTGCCCCAGTTTTTCCTACAGATACGCAGTATTTT. This sequence joins TRBV20-1 and TRBJ2-3; D unclear. Germline V CDR1 and CDR2: DFQATT, SNEGSKA (reference sequence). V was clipped by 6 bases and J by 3 bases, with 13 bases between them. This CDR3 contains 13 residues.

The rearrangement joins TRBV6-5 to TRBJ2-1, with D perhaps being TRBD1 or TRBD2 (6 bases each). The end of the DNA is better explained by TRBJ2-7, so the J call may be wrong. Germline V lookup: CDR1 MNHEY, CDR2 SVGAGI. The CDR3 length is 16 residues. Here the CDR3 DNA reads TGTGCCAGCAGTTACTCTGGGGGCGGGGAACCCTACGAGCAGTACTTC. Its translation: CASSYSGGGEPYEQYF.

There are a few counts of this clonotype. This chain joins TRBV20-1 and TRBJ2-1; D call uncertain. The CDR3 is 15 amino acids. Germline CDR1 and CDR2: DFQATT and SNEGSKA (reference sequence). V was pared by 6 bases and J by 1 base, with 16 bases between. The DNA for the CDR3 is TGCAGTGCCCAGAAGGACGGCCTATCCTACAATGAGCAGTTCTTC. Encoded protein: CSAQKDGLSYNEQFF.

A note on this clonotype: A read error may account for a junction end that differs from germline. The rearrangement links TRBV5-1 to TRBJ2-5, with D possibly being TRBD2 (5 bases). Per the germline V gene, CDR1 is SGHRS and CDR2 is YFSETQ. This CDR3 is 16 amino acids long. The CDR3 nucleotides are TGCGCCAGCAGCTTCGTTCCACGTACCCTCGGGGAGACCCGGTACTTC. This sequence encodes CASSFVPRTLGETRYF.

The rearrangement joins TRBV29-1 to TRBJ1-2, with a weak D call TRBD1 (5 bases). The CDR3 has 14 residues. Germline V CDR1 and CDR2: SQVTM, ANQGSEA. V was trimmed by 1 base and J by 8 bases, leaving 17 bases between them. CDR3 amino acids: CSVEVAGRGDGYTF. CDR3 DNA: TGCAGCGTTGAAGTGGCAGGGCGGGGTGACGGCTACACCTTC.

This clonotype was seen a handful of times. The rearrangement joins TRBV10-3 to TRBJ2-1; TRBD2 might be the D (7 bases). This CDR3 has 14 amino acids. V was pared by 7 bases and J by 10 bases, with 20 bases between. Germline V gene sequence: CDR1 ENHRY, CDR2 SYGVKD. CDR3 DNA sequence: TGTGCCATCAAACCCCTGGGCAGGGGAGGGGAGCAGTTCTTC. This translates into CAIKPLGRGGEQFF.

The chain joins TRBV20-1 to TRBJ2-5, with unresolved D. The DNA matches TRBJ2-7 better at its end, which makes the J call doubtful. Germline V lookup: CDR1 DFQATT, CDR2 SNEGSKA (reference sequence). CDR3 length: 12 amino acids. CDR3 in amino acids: CSASLGFYEQYF. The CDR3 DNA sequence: TGCAGTGCTAGTTTGGGGTTTTACGAGCAGTACTTC.

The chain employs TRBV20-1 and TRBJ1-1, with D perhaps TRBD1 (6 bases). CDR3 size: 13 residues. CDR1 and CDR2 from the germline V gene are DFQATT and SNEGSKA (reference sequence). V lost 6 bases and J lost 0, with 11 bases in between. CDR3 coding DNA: TGCAGTGCCGAGGGGGGCATGAACACTGAAGCTTTCTTT. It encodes CSAEGGMNTEAFF.

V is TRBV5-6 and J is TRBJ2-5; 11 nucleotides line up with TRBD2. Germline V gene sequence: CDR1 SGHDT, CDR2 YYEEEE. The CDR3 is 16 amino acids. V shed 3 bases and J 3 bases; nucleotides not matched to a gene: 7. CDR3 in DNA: TGTGCCAGCAGCTCTTTTAGCGGGGGGGCCAAAGAGACCCAGTACTTC. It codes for CASSSFSGGAKETQYF. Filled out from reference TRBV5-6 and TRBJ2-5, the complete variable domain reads DAGVTQSPTHLIKTRGQQVTLRCSPKSGHDTVSWYQQALGQGPQFIFQYYEEEERQRGNFPDRFSGHQFPNYSSELNVNALLLGDSALYLCASSSFSGGAKETQYFGPGTRLLVL.

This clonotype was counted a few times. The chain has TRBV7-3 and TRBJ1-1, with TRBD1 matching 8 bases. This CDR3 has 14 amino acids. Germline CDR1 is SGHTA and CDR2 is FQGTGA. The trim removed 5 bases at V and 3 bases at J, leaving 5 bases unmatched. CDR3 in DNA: TGTGCCAGCAGCAAAGGACAGGGCTACACTGAAGCTTTCTTT. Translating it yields CASSKGQGYTEAFF.

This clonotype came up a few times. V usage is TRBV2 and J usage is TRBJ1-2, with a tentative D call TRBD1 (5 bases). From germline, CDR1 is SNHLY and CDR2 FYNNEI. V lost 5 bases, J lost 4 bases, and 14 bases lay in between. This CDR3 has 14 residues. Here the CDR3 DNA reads TGTGCCAGCAGTCAGACAGTTCTCTCCTATGGCTACACCTTC. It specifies CASSQTVLSYGYTF. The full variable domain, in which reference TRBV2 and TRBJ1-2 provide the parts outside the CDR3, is EPEVTQTPSHQVTQMGQEVILRCVPISNHLYFYWYRQILGQKVEFLVSFYNNEISEKSEIFDDQFSVERPDGSNFTLKIRSTKLEDSAMYFCASSQTVLSYGYTFGSGTRLTVV.